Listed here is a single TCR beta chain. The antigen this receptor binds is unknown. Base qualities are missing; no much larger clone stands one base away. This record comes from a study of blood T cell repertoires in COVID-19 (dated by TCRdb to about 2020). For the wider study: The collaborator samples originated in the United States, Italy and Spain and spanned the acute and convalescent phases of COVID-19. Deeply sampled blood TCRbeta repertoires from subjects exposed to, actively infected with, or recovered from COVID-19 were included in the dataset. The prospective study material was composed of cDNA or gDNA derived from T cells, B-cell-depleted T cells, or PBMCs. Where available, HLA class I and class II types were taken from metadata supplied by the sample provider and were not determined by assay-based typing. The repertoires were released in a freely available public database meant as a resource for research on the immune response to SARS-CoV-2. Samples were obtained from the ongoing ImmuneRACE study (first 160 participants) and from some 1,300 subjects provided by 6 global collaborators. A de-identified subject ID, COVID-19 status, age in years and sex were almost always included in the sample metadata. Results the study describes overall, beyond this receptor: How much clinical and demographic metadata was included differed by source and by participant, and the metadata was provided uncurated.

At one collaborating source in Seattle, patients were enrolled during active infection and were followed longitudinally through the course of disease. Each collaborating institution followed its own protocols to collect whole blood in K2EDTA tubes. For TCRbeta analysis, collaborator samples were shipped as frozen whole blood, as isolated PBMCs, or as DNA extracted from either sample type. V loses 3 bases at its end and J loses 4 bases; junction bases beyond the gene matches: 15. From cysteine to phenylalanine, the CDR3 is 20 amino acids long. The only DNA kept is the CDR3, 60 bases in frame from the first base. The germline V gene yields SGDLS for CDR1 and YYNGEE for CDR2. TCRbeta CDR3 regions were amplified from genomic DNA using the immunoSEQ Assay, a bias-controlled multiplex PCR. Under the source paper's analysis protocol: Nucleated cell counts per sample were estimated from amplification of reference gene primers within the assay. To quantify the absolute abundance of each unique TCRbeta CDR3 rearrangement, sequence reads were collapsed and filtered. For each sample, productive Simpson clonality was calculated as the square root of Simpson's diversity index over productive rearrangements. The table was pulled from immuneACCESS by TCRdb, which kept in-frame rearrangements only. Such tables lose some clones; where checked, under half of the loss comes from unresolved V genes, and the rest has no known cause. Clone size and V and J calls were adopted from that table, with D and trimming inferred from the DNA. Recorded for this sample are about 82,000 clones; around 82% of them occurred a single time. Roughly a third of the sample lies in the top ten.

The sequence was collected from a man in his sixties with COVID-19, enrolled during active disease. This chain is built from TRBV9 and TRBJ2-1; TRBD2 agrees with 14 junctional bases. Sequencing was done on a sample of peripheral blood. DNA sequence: TGTGCCAGCAGCGCTACCGGACTAGCGGGGGGACCAGATACATACAATGAGCAGTTCTTC. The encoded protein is CASSATGLAGGPDTYNEQFF.